A selection of T cell receptor beta chains follows, all from one sample in a study of T cell responses to AZD1222 COVID-19 vaccine. The data were produced by immunoSEQ multiplex PCR, yet TCRdb's version contains in-frame clones alone and is incomplete. The sample consists of 70,000 to 100,000 clones, 90% to 95% of them appearing once. Source: peripheral blood, taken 28 days after the second AZD1222 dose. The origin of the receptors is an adult who received the AZD1222 COVID-19 vaccine. Both conserved end residues are part of each CDR3. D genes are given only for firm matches. Rows give clone size only sometimes, using once, few, many, or a class for an expanded clone.

j_gene | d_gene | abundance | v_gene | CDR3aa | CDR3nt
TRBJ2-5 | TRBD2 | . | TRBV4-1 | CASSQRLAGAGQETQYF | TGCGCCAGCAGCCAAAGACTAGCGGGGGCGGGTCAAGAGACCCAGTACTTC
TRBJ2-3 | TRBD2 | . | TRBV10-3 | CAAGLAGASTDTQYF | TGTGCCGCCGGCCTAGCGGGGGCTAGCACAGATACGCAGTATTTT
TRBJ1-4 | . | . | TRBV30 | CAWSSQPNEKLFF | TGTGCCTGGAGTTCACAACCCAATGAAAAACTGTTTTTT
TRBJ1-2 | . | . | TRBV6-1 | CASSELGAGVGYTF | TGTGCCAGCAGTGAATTGGGGGCAGGGGTGGGCTACACCTTC
TRBJ2-1 | . | once | TRBV7-6 | CASSLDLRGGDNEQFF | TGTGCCAGCAGCTTAGATTTAAGAGGGGGTGACAATGAGCAGTTCTTC
TRBJ2-2 | . | . | TRBV10-2 | CASNIRQVRLAGELFF | TGCGCCAGCAATATTCGACAGGTGAGATTGGCCGGGGAGCTGTTTTTT
TRBJ1-3 | . | . | TRBV18 | CASSPRIDGPSGNTIYF | TGTGCCAGCTCACCACGTATAGACGGACCCTCTGGAAACACCATATATTTT
TRBJ1-2 | . | . | TRBV19 | CASTHLYRDTSNPAGGYTF | TGTGCCAGTACCCACCTCTACCGGGACACAAGTAACCCAGCCGGTGGCTACACCTTC
TRBJ2-1 | . | . | TRBV19 | CASSPGRGLNEQFF | TGTGCCAGTAGTCCGGGGCGGGGGCTAAATGAGCAGTTCTTC
TRBJ2-3 | . | . | TRBV6-5 | CASSPTWGRTDTQYF | TGTGCCAGCAGCCCCACGTGGGGAAGGACAGATACGCAGTATTTT
TRBJ1-3 | TRBD1 | . | TRBV30 | CAWSPPRGGNTIYF | TGTGCCTGGAGTCCTCCCAGGGGGGGAAACACCATATATTTT